This T cell receptor beta chain was profiled in a study of blood T cell repertoires in COVID-19. TCRdb's copy holds only in-frame clones and misses some; the assay was immunoSEQ multiplex PCR. The table shows around 400,000 clones, with more than 85% occurring only once. The receptor was derived from a woman in her 40s who had been exposed to COVID-19. The sample was PBMCs or T cells enriched from blood (not recorded which).

The DNA for the CDR3 is TGTGCCAGTAGTGTACTAGCGGATCTGCTCCCGGGGGATACGCAGTATTTT. Protein product: CASSVLADLLPGDTQYF. V is TRBV19 and J is TRBJ2-3; 8 bases fit TRBD2. Germline loops: CDR1 LNHDA, CDR2 SQIVND (reference sequence). V was clipped by 5 bases and J by 6 bases; unmatched bases: 16. CDR3 length equals 17 residues.